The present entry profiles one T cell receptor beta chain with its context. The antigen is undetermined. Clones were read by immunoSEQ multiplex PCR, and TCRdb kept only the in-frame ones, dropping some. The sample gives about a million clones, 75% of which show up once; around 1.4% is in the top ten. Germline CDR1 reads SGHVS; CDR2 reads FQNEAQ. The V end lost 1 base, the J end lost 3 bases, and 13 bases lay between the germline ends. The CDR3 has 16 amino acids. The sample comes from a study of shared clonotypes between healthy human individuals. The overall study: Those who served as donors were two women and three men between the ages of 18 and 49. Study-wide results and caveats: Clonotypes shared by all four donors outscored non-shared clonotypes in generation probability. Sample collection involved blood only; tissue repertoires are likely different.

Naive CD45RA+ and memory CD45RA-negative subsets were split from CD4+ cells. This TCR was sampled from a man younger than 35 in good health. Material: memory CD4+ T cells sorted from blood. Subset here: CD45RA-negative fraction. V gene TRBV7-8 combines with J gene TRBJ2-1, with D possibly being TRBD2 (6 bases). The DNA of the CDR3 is TGTGCCAGCAGCTTAGGGAGGGCGGGAAGCTACAATGAGCAGTTCTTC. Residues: CASSLGRAGSYNEQFF.